The clone carrying this T cell receptor (beta chain) came up many times. The antigen is undetermined. One heparinised blood draw averaging approximately 100 mL was given by each donor. Looked up from germline, CDR1 is LGHNA and CDR2 is YSLEER. This CDR3 has 15 residues. With V trimmed by 4 bases and J by 2 bases, 1 base remained unmatched. The data were taken from a study of beta chain features in type 1 diabetes. Findings of the study overall: Moderate yet significant TCRB CDR3 shortening was seen in Type 1 diabetes patients in all four CD4+ subsets. The similarity of naive, central memory and Treg TCRB repertoires appeared greater among patients than among healthy donors.

The study reverse transcribed the entire isolated RNA, so it sequenced expressed TCRB transcripts. Each sample of naive, central memory or regulatory T cells had, on average, approximately 4 million reads. The protocol was immunoSEQ multiplex PCR, while the TCRdb copy is restricted to in-frame clones and leaves out a portion. The sample has 300,000 to 350,000 clones, roughly 8.8% seen once; the top ten hold 0.95% to 1.1%. The sequence came from a man aged 30 to 45 with type 1 diabetes. The chain joins TRBV4-3 to TRBJ2-2, with TRBD2 identical over 10 bases. Sequences were obtained from central memory CD4+ T cells from blood. DNA of the CDR3: TGCGCCAGCAGCCTAGCGGGGGGTAACACCGGGGAGCTGTTTTTT. Translation: CASSLAGGNTGELFF.